These T cell receptor beta chains were read from a single sample in a study of T cell responses to AZD1222 COVID-19 vaccine. Repertoires were generated with immunoSEQ multiplex PCR, while TCRdb's copy carries only in-frame clones and drops some. The data hold about 100,000 clones, with 88% observed a single time. Material: peripheral blood, obtained on day 0 of AZD1222 vaccination. Receptors were obtained from an adult in good health. CDR3s include the opening cysteine and the closing phenylalanine or tryptophan. The D gene is left open where the match is weak. Clone size is shown for a subset of rows, as once, few, many or a class of expanded clone.

CDR3 length: 14
J gene: TRBJ1-2
V gene: TRBV10-2
D gene: NA
clone size: NA
CDR3 protein: CASTDRSPNYGYTF
CDR3 DNA: TGCGCCAGCACAGACAGGTCTCCTAACTATGGCTACACCTTC

CDR3 length: 16
J gene: TRBJ2-1
V gene: TRBV7-3
D gene: TRBD1
clone size: NA
CDR3 protein: CASSSSGTASYNEQFF
CDR3 DNA: TGTGCCAGCAGCTCCTCCGGGACAGCATCCTACAATGAGCAGTTCTTC

CDR3 length: 13
J gene: TRBJ2-7
V gene: TRBV7-9
D gene: NA
clone size: NA
CDR3 protein: CASNEQGSYEQYF
CDR3 DNA: TGTGCCAGCAATGAACAGGGTTCCTACGAGCAGTACTTC

CDR3 length: 19
J gene: TRBJ2-1
V gene: TRBV19
D gene: NA
clone size: NA
CDR3 protein: CASSIGGLQRAPLYNEQFF
CDR3 DNA: TGTGCCAGTAGTATCGGGGGACTCCAGAGGGCTCCTTTATACAATGAGCAGTTCTTC

CDR3 length: 14
J gene: TRBJ2-1
V gene: TRBV4-2
D gene: NA
clone size: NA
CDR3 protein: CASSQEPSRDFEFF
CDR3 DNA: TGTGCCAGCAGCCAAGAGCCGAGCCGGGACTTCGAGTTCTTC

CDR3 length: 16
J gene: TRBJ2-3
V gene: TRBV28
D gene: NA
clone size: NA
CDR3 protein: CASSHARTVGTDTQYF
CDR3 DNA: TGTGCCAGCAGCCACGCCCGGACGGTGGGCACAGATACGCAGTATTTT

CDR3 length: 17
J gene: TRBJ1-5
V gene: TRBV23-1
D gene: NA
clone size: NA
CDR3 protein: CASSHPGASYSNQPQHF
CDR3 DNA: TGCGCCAGCAGTCACCCCGGGGCCAGCTATAGCAATCAGCCCCAGCATTTT

CDR3 length: 13
J gene: TRBJ1-1
V gene: TRBV12-3/TRBV12-4
D gene: NA
clone size: few
CDR3 protein: CASSFEVPFEAFF
CDR3 DNA: TGTGCCAGCAGTTTTGAGGTTCCGTTTGAAGCTTTCTTT

CDR3 length: 15
J gene: TRBJ1-2
V gene: TRBV28
D gene: NA
clone size: NA
CDR3 protein: CASSSSLPTHYGYTF
CDR3 DNA: TGTGCCAGCAGTTCATCCCTTCCGACACACTATGGCTACACCTTC

CDR3 length: 19
J gene: TRBJ2-4
V gene: TRBV4-1
D gene: TRBD1
clone size: NA
CDR3 protein: CASSHLGQGGPGAKNIQYF
CDR3 DNA: TGCGCCAGCAGCCACCTGGGACAGGGGGGCCCGGGGGCCAAAAACATTCAGTACTTC

CDR3 length: 16
J gene: TRBJ2-3
V gene: TRBV19
D gene: TRBD2
clone size: NA
CDR3 protein: CASSTGLAGGTDTQYF
CDR3 DNA: TGTGCCAGTAGTACGGGACTAGCGGGAGGGACAGATACGCAGTATTTT

CDR3 length: 16
J gene: TRBJ1-6
V gene: TRBV30
D gene: TRBD1
clone size: NA
CDR3 protein: CAWSQATGGKNSPLHF
CDR3 DNA: TGTGCCTGGAGTCAAGCGACAGGGGGAAAGAATTCACCCCTCCACTTT

CDR3 length: 12
J gene: TRBJ1-1
V gene: TRBV11-3
D gene: NA
clone size: NA
CDR3 protein: CASSLQGSEAFF
CDR3 DNA: TGTGCCAGCAGCTTACAGGGGAGCGAGGCTTTCTTT

CDR3 length: 15
J gene: TRBJ1-5
V gene: TRBV7-9
D gene: NA
clone size: NA
CDR3 protein: CASSSGFGGDQPQHF
CDR3 DNA: TGTGCCAGCAGCTCGGGCTTTGGGGGAGATCAGCCCCAGCATTTT

CDR3 length: 12
J gene: TRBJ2-7
V gene: TRBV30
D gene: NA
clone size: NA
CDR3 protein: CAWKAEYYEQYF
CDR3 DNA: TGTGCCTGGAAGGCAGAGTATTACGAGCAGTACTTC

CDR3 length: 15
J gene: TRBJ1-1
V gene: TRBV28
D gene: NA
clone size: NA
CDR3 protein: CASSFESLRGSEAFF
CDR3 DNA: TGTGCCAGCAGTTTTGAGTCCCTCAGGGGTAGTGAAGCTTTCTTT

CDR3 length: 13
J gene: TRBJ2-7
V gene: TRBV28
D gene: NA
clone size: NA
CDR3 protein: CASRLRFTYEQYF
CDR3 DNA: TGTGCCAGCAGGTTGCGATTCACCTACGAGCAGTACTTC

CDR3 length: 16
J gene: TRBJ2-6
V gene: TRBV4-2
D gene: NA
clone size: NA
CDR3 protein: CASSQGGVSGANVLTF
CDR3 DNA: TGTGCCAGCAGCCAGGGGGGAGTCTCTGGGGCCAACGTCCTGACTTTC

CDR3 length: 18
J gene: TRBJ2-7
V gene: TRBV4-2
D gene: TRBD1
clone size: NA
CDR3 protein: CASSQDGYRTGESYEQYF
CDR3 DNA: TGTGCCAGCAGCCAAGACGGATACCGGACAGGGGAATCCTACGAGCAGTACTTC

CDR3 length: 14
J gene: TRBJ1-1
V gene: TRBV7-9
D gene: TRBD1
clone size: NA
CDR3 protein: CASRPGQGNTEAFF
CDR3 DNA: TGTGCCAGCAGACCCGGACAGGGGAACACTGAAGCTTTCTTT

CDR3 length: 13
J gene: TRBJ1-2
V gene: TRBV27
D gene: NA
clone size: NA
CDR3 protein: CASSLRRDYGYTF
CDR3 DNA: TGTGCCAGCAGTTTACGTCGGGACTATGGCTACACCTTC

CDR3 length: 14
J gene: TRBJ1-6
V gene: TRBV9
D gene: NA
clone size: NA
CDR3 protein: CASSVGGWNSPLHF
CDR3 DNA: TGTGCCAGCAGCGTAGGGGGCTGGAATTCACCCCTCCACTTT

CDR3 length: 12
J gene: TRBJ2-7
V gene: TRBV7-9
D gene: NA
clone size: NA
CDR3 protein: CASGQGLYEQYF
CDR3 DNA: TGTGCCAGCGGACAGGGACTATACGAGCAGTACTTC

CDR3 length: 14
J gene: TRBJ1-1
V gene: TRBV28
D gene: NA
clone size: NA
CDR3 protein: CASSLLGSNTEAFF
CDR3 DNA: TGTGCCAGCAGTTTATTAGGCTCGAACACTGAAGCTTTCTTT

CDR3 length: 15
J gene: TRBJ1-6
V gene: TRBV9
D gene: NA
clone size: once
CDR3 protein: CASSANSWINSPLHF
CDR3 DNA: TGTGCCAGCAGTGCCAACAGCTGGATTAATTCACCCCTCCACTTT

CDR3 length: 13
J gene: TRBJ2-4
V gene: TRBV19
D gene: TRBD1
clone size: NA
CDR3 protein: CASLDRAVGIQYF
CDR3 DNA: TGTGCCAGCTTGGACAGGGCAGTCGGCATTCAGTACTTC

CDR3 length: 15
J gene: TRBJ2-7
V gene: TRBV7-6
D gene: TRBD2
clone size: NA
CDR3 protein: CASSARLAGVEEQYF
CDR3 DNA: TGTGCCAGCAGCGCCAGACTAGCGGGAGTTGAAGAGCAGTACTTC

CDR3 length: 12
J gene: TRBJ2-5
V gene: TRBV7-2
D gene: NA
clone size: NA
CDR3 protein: CASSPVRETQYF
CDR3 DNA: TGTGCCAGCAGCCCTGTTCGGGAGACCCAGTACTTC

CDR3 length: 15
J gene: TRBJ2-3
V gene: TRBV2
D gene: TRBD1
clone size: NA
CDR3 protein: CASSEGQYSTDTQYF
CDR3 DNA: TGTGCCAGCAGCGAGGGACAGTATAGCACAGATACGCAGTATTTT

CDR3 length: 14
J gene: TRBJ1-1
V gene: TRBV2
D gene: NA
clone size: NA
CDR3 protein: CASITGIQSTEAFF
CDR3 DNA: TGTGCCAGCATAACAGGCATCCAGAGCACTGAAGCTTTCTTT

CDR3 length: 21
J gene: TRBJ2-5
V gene: TRBV14
D gene: NA
clone size: NA
CDR3 protein: CASSRHQSRYTEDRSQETQYF
CDR3 DNA: TGTGCCAGCAGCCGCCACCAAAGCCGGTACACCGAAGACAGGAGCCAAGAGACCCAGTACTTC

CDR3 length: 10
J gene: TRBJ2-1
V gene: TRBV20-1
D gene: NA
clone size: NA
CDR3 protein: CSAVYNEQFF
CDR3 DNA: TGCAGTGCTGTGTACAATGAGCAGTTCTTC

CDR3 length: 13
J gene: TRBJ2-5
V gene: TRBV5-1
D gene: TRBD2
clone size: NA
CDR3 protein: CASSSLAGETQYF
CDR3 DNA: TGCGCCAGCAGCTCACTAGCGGGGGAGACCCAGTACTTC

CDR3 length: 14
J gene: TRBJ2-7
V gene: TRBV2
D gene: NA
clone size: NA
CDR3 protein: CASSERGRSYEQYF
CDR3 DNA: TGTGCCAGCAGTGAGAGGGGACGTAGTTACGAGCAGTACTTC

CDR3 length: 15
J gene: TRBJ2-3
V gene: TRBV5-4
D gene: TRBD2
clone size: NA
CDR3 protein: CASSLAPSGGDTQYF
CDR3 DNA: TGTGCCAGCAGCTTGGCACCTAGCGGGGGGGATACGCAGTATTTT

CDR3 length: 15
J gene: TRBJ1-2
V gene: TRBV6-6
D gene: NA
clone size: NA
CDR3 protein: CASSIPTGGNYGYTF
CDR3 DNA: TGTGCCAGCAGTATACCGACGGGGGGCAACTATGGCTACACCTTC

CDR3 length: 14
J gene: TRBJ2-7
V gene: TRBV11-3
D gene: NA
clone size: NA
CDR3 protein: CASSETGPSYEQYF
CDR3 DNA: TGTGCCAGCAGCGAAACAGGACCCTCCTACGAGCAGTACTTC

CDR3 length: 16
J gene: TRBJ2-3
V gene: TRBV15
D gene: TRBD2
clone size: NA
CDR3 protein: CATSGRREGGTDTQYF
CDR3 DNA: TGTGCCACCAGCGGGCGCAGGGAGGGTGGAACAGATACGCAGTATTTT

CDR3 length: 15
J gene: TRBJ1-2
V gene: TRBV5-5
D gene: NA
clone size: NA
CDR3 protein: CASSFSGLSNYGYTF
CDR3 DNA: TGTGCCAGCAGCTTTTCGGGACTGAGTAACTATGGCTACACCTTC

CDR3 length: 15
J gene: TRBJ1-1
V gene: TRBV18
D gene: NA
clone size: NA
CDR3 protein: CASSQSSTMNTEAFF
CDR3 DNA: TGTGCCAGCTCACAAAGTTCTACAATGAACACTGAAGCTTTCTTT

CDR3 length: 16
J gene: TRBJ1-3
V gene: TRBV5-4
D gene: NA
clone size: NA
CDR3 protein: CASSLGDNFSGNTIYF
CDR3 DNA: TGTGCCAGCAGCTTAGGAGACAACTTCTCTGGAAACACCATATATTTT